Below are 25 T cell receptor beta chains sequenced from a single sample in a study of blood T cell repertoires in COVID-19. Sequencing was performed with immunoSEQ multiplex PCR; in TCRdb, only in-frame clones are kept and a portion is missing. The sample has about 150,000 clones, roughly 88% seen once. Specimen: peripheral blood. The receptors stem from a man aged 18 to 29 with COVID-19, enrolled during active disease.

The chain is built from TRBV9 and TRBJ2-3; 8 bases map to TRBD1. With V trimmed by 4 bases and J by 5 bases, 9 bases remained unmatched. The CDR3 runs to 15 residues. Germline-derived CDR1 and CDR2 are SGDLS and YYNGEE. CDR3 sequence (DNA): TGTGCCAGCAGCAACCCCGGGACAGGCCAAGATACGCAGTATTTT. Its translation is CASSNPGTGQDTQYF. The variable domain in full, with the rest retrieved from reference TRBV9 and TRBJ2-3, is DSGVTQTPKHLITATGQRVTLRCSPRSGDLSVYWYQQSLDQGLQFLIQYYNGEERAKGNILERFSAQQFPDLHSELNLSSLELGDSALYFCASSNPGTGQDTQYFGPGTRLTVL.

The count of this clone is one. The V call is TRBV7-9, the J call TRBJ1-6, with 7 bases matching TRBD1. CDR1 is SEHNR, CDR2 FQNEAQ, per germline (reference sequence). V dropped 6 bases and J dropped 9; count of bases not matched to a gene: 11. The CDR3 consists of 15 residues. The CDR3 reads CASSPTGAVGSPLHF. The CDR3 nucleotides are TGTGCCAGCAGTCCTACAGGGGCGGTGGGTTCACCCCTCCACTTT.

V gene TRBV7-9 combines with J gene TRBJ1-1, with D unclear. The germline CDR1 and CDR2 sequences are SEHNR and FQNEAQ (reference sequence). The CDR3 loop spans 12 amino acids. V was shortened by 4 bases and J by 7 bases, with 10 bases between the two germline ends. The CDR3 nucleotides are TGTGCCAGCAGCTGGAGCGAGGTTGAAGCTTTCTTT. It is translated as CASSWSEVEAFF.

V gene TRBV30 combines with J gene TRBJ1-1; a possible D gene is TRBD1 (6 bases). V was trimmed by 4 bases and J by 1 base, leaving 10 bases between them. CDR1 and CDR2 (germline): GTSNPN, SVGIG (reference sequence). The CDR3 runs 13 residues. The CDR3 region is CAWNRQENTEAFF. The CDR3 DNA follows: TGTGCCTGGAACCGACAGGAGAACACTGAAGCTTTCTTT.

J is TRBJ1-5 and V is TRBV28, with 7 positions matching TRBD1. The CDR3 consists of 13 residues. After removal of 6 bases from V and 7 bases from J, the junction contained 6 bases not matched to a gene. Germline V gene lookup returns CDR1 MDHEN and CDR2 SYDVKM. The CDR3 region has the DNA TGTGCCAGCAGGCTGACAGGGTTCCAGCCCCAGCATTTT. It yields the protein CASRLTGFQPQHF.

The chain uses TRBV28 and TRBJ1-1; tentative D call: TRBD1 (5 bases). The germline V and J ends were trimmed by 4 bases and 0 bases, with 18 bases remaining between them. From germline, CDR1 is MDHEN and CDR2 SYDVKM. The length of the CDR3 is 17 residues. The CDR3 spells CASSSRRPGIMNTEAFF. CDR3 in DNA: TGTGCCAGCAGTTCCCGTCGGCCAGGGATTATGAACACTGAAGCTTTCTTT.

In this sample, this clone turned up a few times. CDR3: CASSLTGQGTYEQYF. CDR3 nucleotides: TGTGCCAGCAGCTTAACGGGACAGGGGACCTACGAGCAGTACTTC. The chain uses TRBV11-2 and TRBJ2-7, with TRBD1 matching 10 bases. Germline V gene data show CDR1 as SGHAT and CDR2 as FQNNGV. This CDR3 contains 15 residues. Trimming removed 2 bases from V and 2 bases from J; junction bases left unmatched: 3. The complete variable domain, with remaining parts taken from reference TRBV11-2 and TRBJ2-7, reads EAGVAQSPRYKIIEKRQSVAFWCNPISGHATLYWYQQILGQGPKLLIQFQNNGVVDDSQLPKDRFSAERLKGVDSTLKIQPAKLEDSAVYLCASSLTGQGTYEQYFGPGTRLTVT.

V is TRBV19 and J is TRBJ2-7; tentative D call: TRBD1 (5 bases). This CDR3 region has 11 residues. Trimming took off 7 bases at V and 4 bases at J, with 8 bases between the two ends. CDR1 and CDR2 from the germline V gene are LNHDA and SQIVND (reference sequence). The CDR3 nucleotides read TGTGCCAGTACCCAGGGATACGAGCAGTACTTC. This translates into CASTQGYEQYF. Complete variable domain (other parts from reference TRBV19 and TRBJ2-7): DGGITQSPKYLFRKEGQNVTLSCEQNLNHDAMYWYRQDPGQGLRLIYYSQIVNDFQKGDIAEGYSVSREKKESFPLTVTSAQKNPTAFYLCASTQGYEQYFGPGTRLTVT.

V usage is TRBV6-5 and J usage is TRBJ2-2; maybe TRBD1 (6 bases). The CDR3 has 14 residues. Germline CDR1 reads MNHEY; CDR2 reads SVGAGI. V was clipped by 10 bases and J by 5 bases, with 17 bases between them. The CDR3, as DNA: TGTGCCACCAAAAAGGGGGTAGGGACCGGGGAGCTGTTTTTT. The encoded protein is CATKKGVGTGELFF.

The chain links TRBV6-5 to TRBJ1-4, with D maybe TRBD1 (6 bases). Trimming took 2 bases from V and 7 from J, leaving 14 bases between them. Germline V gene sequence: CDR1 MNHEY, CDR2 SVGAGI. This CDR3 is built from 15 residues. CDR3 in amino acids: CASSYGGGLSEKLFF. The CDR3 DNA reads TGTGCCAGCAGTTACGGCGGGGGGCTGAGTGAAAAACTGTTTTTT.

The V and J genes are TRBV5-4 and TRBJ2-7, with 10 bases fitting TRBD1. After removal of 4 bases from V and 1 base from J, the junction contained 8 bases not matched to a gene. The CDR3 has 16 residues. Germline V CDR1 and CDR2: SGHNT, YYREEE (reference sequence). This CDR3 reads CASSPLPGQGSYEQYF. CDR3 sequence (DNA): TGTGCCAGCAGCCCGTTACCGGGACAGGGGTCCTACGAGCAGTACTTC. Together with reference TRBV5-4 and TRBJ2-7, the CDR3 gives the full variable domain: ETGVTQSPTHLIKTRGQQVTLRCSSQSGHNTVSWYQQALGQGPQFIFQYYREEENGRGNFPPRFSGLQFPNYSSELNVNALELDDSALYLCASSPLPGQGSYEQYFGPGTRLTVT.

The chain employs TRBV4-3 and TRBJ2-3; no clear D gene. The V gene's germline CDR1 is LGHNA and CDR2 YSLEER. The CDR3 totals 15 residues. The V and J ends lost 0 bases and 0 bases respectively, with 7 bases between them. As DNA, the CDR3 is TGCGCCAGCAGCCAAGATCTTCCCAGCACAGATACGCAGTATTTT. Protein: CASSQDLPSTDTQYF.

The chain couples TRBV28 to TRBJ2-7, with 7 bases fitting TRBD1. The CDR3 extends over 13 amino acids. Germline lookup yields CDR1 MDHEN and CDR2 SYDVKM. The junction had 5 bases not matched to a gene; V was cut back by 2 bases and J by 7 bases. The CDR3: CASSLTTGEEQYF. The DNA of the CDR3 is TGTGCCAGCAGTTTAACCACAGGGGAAGAGCAGTACTTC.

The chain combines TRBV7-9 with TRBJ1-2; D perhaps matches TRBD1 (5 bases). In germline, CDR1 is SEHNR, CDR2 FQNEAQ (reference sequence). Trimming shortened V by 4 bases and J by 1 base, and 10 bases separated the two germline ends. The CDR3 is 14 residues long. The CDR3 here is CASSYPTVNYGYTF. For the CDR3, the DNA is TGTGCCAGCAGCTACCCGACAGTTAACTATGGCTACACCTTC.

The rearrangement links TRBV7-3 to TRBJ2-3, with TRBD2 identical over 7 bases. The germline V gene has CDR1 SGHTA and CDR2 FQGTGA. This CDR3 region has 15 residues. V dropped 2 bases and J dropped 4; count of bases not matched to a gene: 6. As DNA, the CDR3 is TGTGCCAGCAGCTTAGTGCCTAGCGGTTCAGATACGCAGTATTTT. Protein sequence: CASSLVPSGSDTQYF.

In regard to this clone: The junction differs from germline at one of its ends, possibly a read error. The V call is TRBV11-2, the J call TRBJ2-1; possibly TRBD2 for D (6 bases). The CDR3 runs to 14 residues. Germline V CDR1 and CDR2: SGHAT, FQNNGV. CDR3: CASSLAGDLNGQFF. The CDR3 DNA follows: TGTGCCAGCAGCTTAGCGGGAGATCTGAATGGGCAGTTCTTC.

The V gene is TRBV30, the J gene TRBJ2-2; 9 nucleotides agree with TRBD2. Germline values: CDR1 GTSNPN, CDR2 SVGIG (reference sequence). The CDR3 is 14 residues long. With V trimmed by 8 bases and J by 7 bases, 11 bases remained unmatched. The CDR3 sequence: CAVFRREGVGELFF. CDR3 DNA: TGTGCCGTATTTCGGCGGGAGGGTGTCGGGGAGCTGTTTTTT.

The V call is TRBV11-2, the J call TRBJ1-2; D perhaps matches TRBD1 (5 bases). In germline, CDR1 is SGHAT, CDR2 FQNNGV. V was trimmed by 1 base and J by 8 bases, leaving 11 bases between them. This CDR3 has 13 amino acids. In DNA form, the CDR3 reads TGTGCCAGCAGCTTAGTGCCAGGGATCGGCTACACCTTC. Translating gives CASSLVPGIGYTF.

V usage is TRBV15 and J usage is TRBJ1-3, with 7 bases that match TRBD1. V dropped 1 base and J dropped 0; count of bases not matched to a gene: 6. CDR1 LNHNV and CDR2 YYDKDF come from the germline V gene (reference sequence). The CDR3 consists of 17 residues. Here the CDR3 DNA reads TGTGCCACCAGCAGAGCGACAGGGATTAGCTCTGGAAACACCATATATTTT. Translating it yields CATSRATGISSGNTIYF.

The chain has TRBV7-9 and TRBJ1-4, with D possibly TRBD1 on 6 matching bases. Per the germline V gene, CDR1 is SEHNR and CDR2 is FQNEAQ (reference sequence). This CDR3 is built from 18 residues. Between the trimmed V and J ends, which lost 5 bases and 2 bases, there was a span of 21 bases. CDR3 DNA sequence: TGTGCCAGCAGCGGACTCACAGGGAGGGAGGGTACTAATGAAAAACTGTTTTTT. It specifies CASSGLTGREGTNEKLFF.

The rearrangement uses TRBV21-1 and TRBJ1-2; TRBD1 was called by the table and not checked on the DNA. TRBV21-1 is a pseudogene. The length of the CDR3 is 14 residues. DNA of the CDR3: TGTGCCAGAACCCGGGACAGGGGGAACTATGGCTACACCTTC. It is translated as CARTRDRGNYGYTF.

This chain uses TRBV3-1 (or the pseudogene TRBV3-2) with TRBJ2-7; 9 bases align to TRBD2. After removal of 4 bases from V and 0 bases from J, the junction contained 13 bases not matched to a gene. Germline lookup yields CDR1 LGHDT and CDR2 YNNKEL (reference sequence). This CDR3 is 18 amino acids long. CDR3 residues: CASSPPSGREGSSYEQYF. In nucleotides, the CDR3 is TGTGCCAGCAGCCCACCTAGCGGGCGGGAGGGGAGCTCCTACGAGCAGTACTTC.

The rearrangement joins TRBV7-8 to TRBJ2-5; TRBD1 agrees at 8 bases. Germline CDR1 SGHVS, CDR2 FQNEAQ. V was pared by 2 bases and J by 5 bases, with 13 bases of the junction left unmatched. This CDR3 contains 17 residues. CDR3 DNA sequence: TGTGCCAGCAGCTTACTGGTGACAGGGGCCTATGCGGAGACCCAGTACTTC. Amino acids: CASSLLVTGAYAETQYF.

On this clone: Sequence at one end of the junction differs from germline and may be a read error. The chain has TRBV6-1 and TRBJ2-1, with TRBD2 identical over 13 bases. CDR3 length: 17 amino acids. Germline V gives CDR1 MNHNS, CDR2 SASEGT. The CDR3 sequence: CATSDLLLAGGADEQFF. DNA of the CDR3: TGTGCCACCAGTGACCTCTTACTAGCGGGAGGGGCAGATGAGCAGTTCTTC.

The chain combines TRBV6-5 with TRBJ2-1, with 8 bases identical to TRBD2. The CDR3 is made up of 13 amino acids. J was trimmed by 7 bases and V by 5 bases; bases with no gene match: 4. Germline assignment: CDR1 MNHEY and CDR2 SVGAGI. The CDR3 spells CASSRTSRNEQFF. The CDR3 DNA reads as TGTGCCAGCAGTCGGACTAGCAGGAATGAGCAGTTCTTC.